These 4 T cell receptor beta chains share one sample of origin, sequenced in a study of blood T cell repertoires in COVID-19 (dated by TCRdb to about 2020). Libraries were made using the immunoSEQ multiplex PCR assay. TCRdb took this table from immuneACCESS and kept in-frame rearrangements with V and J called. Such tables lack part of the clones; where checked against another copy, unresolved V genes explain under half of the gap, and the rest is unexplained. In this sample the table shows 200,000 to 300,000 clones, about nine tenths of which occur a single time. The ten top clones hold 6.2% of the sample. Sequencing input: peripheral blood. The source is a man between 60 and 75 years old with acute or convalescent COVID-19.

The chain employs TRBV28 and TRBJ2-3; D is uncertain. Germline-derived CDR1 and CDR2 are MDHEN and SYDVKM. This CDR3 has 12 residues. V was cut by 8 bases and J by 3 bases, with 9 bases left in between. CDR3 DNA sequence: TGTGCCAGCGGCCTCGTTACAGATACGCAGTATTTT. Its translation is CASGLVTDTQYF.

This chain links TRBV15 with TRBJ2-6; TRBD1 agrees at 7 bases. V was clipped by 0 bases and J by 4 bases; unmatched bases: 18. The CDR3 extends over 21 amino acids. Germline loops: CDR1 LNHNV, CDR2 YYDKDF (reference sequence). The CDR3 DNA sequence: TGTGCCACCAGCAGAGATGGATTAGGGCAGACAGGGCGACCCGGGGCCAACGTCCTGACTTTC. Translated: CATSRDGLGQTGRPGANVLTF.

The chain has TRBV6-2 or TRBV6-3 and TRBJ2-1; D perhaps matches TRBD1 (8 bases). There are 16 residues in the CDR3. Between the trimmed V and J ends, which lost 5 bases and 8 bases, there was a span of 22 bases. Germline V CDR1 and CDR2: MNHEY, SVGEGT. The DNA for the CDR3 is TGTGCCAGCAGTAGGCCCCTACAGGGGGGGTTCGATGAGCAGTTCTTC. Protein: CASSRPLQGGFDEQFF.

Concerning this clone itself: At one end the junction does not follow the germline gene, possibly because of a read error. The sample carries other DNA sequences with the same CDR3. The V call is TRBV19, the J call TRBJ1-3; D is ambiguous. The CDR3 totals 13 residues. Germline assignment: CDR1 LNHDA and CDR2 SQIVND (reference sequence). CDR3: CASSAGSGNTIYF. The CDR3 DNA sequence: TGTGCCAGTAGTGCCGGGTCTGGGAACACCATATATTTT.